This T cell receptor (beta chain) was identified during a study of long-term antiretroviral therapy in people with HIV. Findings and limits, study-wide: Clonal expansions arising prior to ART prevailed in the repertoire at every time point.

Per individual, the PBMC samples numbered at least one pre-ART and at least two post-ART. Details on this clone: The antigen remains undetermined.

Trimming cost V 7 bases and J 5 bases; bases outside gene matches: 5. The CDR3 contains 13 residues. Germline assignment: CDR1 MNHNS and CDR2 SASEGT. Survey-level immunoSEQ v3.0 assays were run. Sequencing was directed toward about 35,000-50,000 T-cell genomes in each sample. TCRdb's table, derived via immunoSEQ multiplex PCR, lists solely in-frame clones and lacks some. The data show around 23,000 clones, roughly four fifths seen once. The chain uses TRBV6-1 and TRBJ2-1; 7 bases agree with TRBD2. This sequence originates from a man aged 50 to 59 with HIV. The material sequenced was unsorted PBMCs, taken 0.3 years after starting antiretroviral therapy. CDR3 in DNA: TGTGCCAGCACTCGGCGGGAGAACAATGAGCAGTTCTTC. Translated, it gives CASTRRENNEQFF.